This T cell receptor beta chain stems from a study of regulatory T cells in long-lasting Graves disease. Study observations and caveats: There was favoring of TRBV28, TRBJ1-2 and TRBJ2-5 in persistent disease.

This clonotype occurred a few times. Its antigen is as yet unknown. Arm-PCR of CDR3 regions and iRepertoire HTBI primers were the basis on which TCR beta libraries were built. Via MiXCR, TCRdb re-called the multiplex PCR reads, giving one row per CDR3 protein. This sample has hundreds of thousands of distinct CDR3 sequences, with approximately 13% found just once. V shed 1 base, J shed 1 base, and the junction held 3 bases outside the gene matches. The CDR3 runs to 14 residues. Germline CDR1 and CDR2: DFQATT and SNEGSKA (reference sequence). The time point denotes: newly diagnosed GD, antithyroid drugs for less than 3 months. RNA isolated from PBMCs was used to make the TCR library. This sample also belongs to another study, concerning T cells in Graves' hyperthyroidism and ophthalmopathy. That paper states: Blood also contained most expanded thyroid clonotypes above 0.001. Patients with ophthalmopathy were separated from those with stable hyperthyroidism by a 13 V-J model.

This clonotype was obtained from a man aged 30-40 years with Graves disease. The material was peripheral blood mononuclear cells (PBMCs), obtained at new diagnosis, from a patient treated with antithyroid drugs. The chain combines TRBV20-1 with TRBJ2-5; TRBD2 aligns across 7 bases. CDR3 coding DNA: TGCAGTGCTAGAGTCCCTAGCGGCCAAGAGACCCAGTACTTC. It is translated as CSARVPSGQETQYF.